The 12 T cell receptor beta chains given below trace back to one sample, sequenced in a study of T cells in Graves' hyperthyroidism and ophthalmopathy. Amplified regions were TCR beta CDR3 sequences from RNA transcripts. TCR CDR3 underwent first-round RT-PCR with the HTBI primer set. TCRdb ran MiXCR on the multiplex PCR reads and lists one entry per CDR3 protein. This sample has under 400,000 distinct CDR3 sequences, with roughly an eighth found just once. Sequenced input: blood. The receptors here all came from a woman under 30 with Graves' hyperthyroidism.

This clonotype has at least ten counts. The chain employs TRBV5-1 and TRBJ1-2, with no clear D. This CDR3 has 15 residues. Germline V gives CDR1 SGHRS, CDR2 YFSETQ. The ends were cut back, 2 bases at V and 1 base at J, with 12 bases in the middle. In DNA form, the CDR3 reads TGCGCCAGCAGCTTTGCGTCGACCAATAACTATGGCTACACCTTC. Protein product: CASSFASTNNYGYTF.

This clonotype was observed a few times. V gene TRBV19 combines with J gene TRBJ2-7; the D is unclear. The germline gives CDR1 LNHDA, CDR2 SQIVND (reference sequence). V shed 3 bases and J shed 6 bases, with 9 bases lying between them. The CDR3 contains 12 residues. This CDR3 is CASSIDGSEQYF. The DNA for the CDR3 is TGTGCCAGTAGTATTGACGGCTCCGAGCAGTACTTC. The full variable domain, with the rest looked up from reference TRBV19 and TRBJ2-7, is DGGITQSPKYLFRKEGQNVTLSCEQNLNHDAMYWYRQDPGQGLRLIYYSQIVNDFQKGDIAEGYSVSREKKESFPLTVTSAQKNPTAFYLCASSIDGSEQYFGPGTRLTVT.

The chain employs TRBV27 and TRBJ2-7; 8 nucleotides align to TRBD1. The germline CDR1 and CDR2 sequences are MNHEY and SMNVEV (reference sequence). V was pared by 4 bases and J by 1 base, with 3 bases of the junction left unmatched. CDR3 size: 14 residues. This CDR3 reads CASSWGQDSYEQYF. The CDR3 DNA reads as TGTGCCAGCAGTTGGGGACAGGATTCCTACGAGCAGTACTTC.

This clonotype has just a few counts. This sequence joins TRBV7-9 and TRBJ2-7; D is undetermined. The CDR3 runs to 13 residues. V was shortened by 8 bases and J by 3 bases, with 14 bases between the two germline ends. CDR1 and CDR2 (germline): SEHNR, FQNEAQ (reference sequence). This CDR3 is CASSPGRNYEQYF. The CDR3 bases are TGTGCCAGCTCCCCGGGTCGAAACTACGAGCAGTACTTC.

This clonotype has a handful of counts. A single base separates this from a much larger clone, so it may be a read error. This sequence joins TRBV20-1 and TRBJ1-5; a weak D match, TRBD1 (6 bases). This CDR3 region has 14 residues. V gave up 5 bases and J gave up 1 base, with 12 bases separating them. Germline-derived CDR1 and CDR2 are DFQATT and SNEGSKA (reference sequence). The CDR3 is CSAPKGESNQPQHF. In nucleotides, the CDR3 is TGCAGTGCTCCCAAGGGGGAGAGCAATCAGCCCCAGCATTTT.

This clonotype was counted at least ten times. The rearrangement joins TRBV7-9 to TRBJ1-1; the D gene is possibly TRBD1 (5 bases). CDR3 size: 14 residues. Per the germline V gene, CDR1 is SEHNR and CDR2 is FQNEAQ (reference sequence). V shed 5 bases and J shed 0 bases, with 10 bases lying between them. CDR3 region: CASSLDTLNTEAFF. DNA for the CDR3: TGTGCCAGCAGCCTGGACACCTTGAACACTGAAGCTTTCTTT. Complete variable domain (other parts from reference TRBV7-9 and TRBJ1-1): DTGVSQNPRHKITKRGQNVTFRCDPISEHNRLYWYRQTLGQGPEFLTYFQNEAQLEKSRLLSDRFSAERPKGSFSTLEIQRTEQGDSAMYLCASSLDTLNTEAFFGQGTRLTVV.

About this clonotype itself: This may be a read error, as it is one base from a much larger clone. This rearrangement joins TRBV12-3 or TRBV12-4 to TRBJ2-7; either TRBD1 or TRBD2 may supply D (5 bases each). The CDR3 covers 13 residues. The V end lost 1 base, the J end lost 9 bases, and 13 bases lay between the germline ends. The CDR3 DNA is TGTGCCAGCAGTTTAGGGAGGACACGCGGGCAGTACTTC. Its protein product is CASSLGRTRGQYF.

This rearrangement joins TRBV7-3 to TRBJ2-3; D not certain. Germline CDR1 and CDR2: SGHTA and FQGTGA. The V and J ends lost 5 bases and 1 base respectively, with 10 bases between them. The CDR3 is 14 residues long. CDR3: CASSQPPRTDTQYF. CDR3 sequence (DNA): TGTGCCAGCAGCCAGCCACCCCGCACAGATACGCAGTATTTT.

This clonotype was counted a few times. The J gene is TRBJ1-2, the V gene TRBV28, with D unresolved. The germline gives CDR1 MDHEN, CDR2 SYDVKM. The CDR3 totals 13 residues. The CDR3 here is CQPSPVFNYGYTF. The DNA of the CDR3 is TGTCAACCTTCACCGGTCTTTAACTATGGCTACACCTTC.

This clonotype has at least ten counts. The chain recombines TRBV28 with TRBJ1-1, with TRBD1 as a possible D gene (6 bases). Trimming left V 7 bases short and J 3 bases short, with 12 bases between. This CDR3 has 13 residues. The germline CDR1 and CDR2 sequences are MDHEN and SYDVKM. The CDR3 DNA follows: TGTGCCAGCACCCTTGAGGGGGACACTGAAGCTTTCTTT. This gives the protein CASTLEGDTEAFF.

The chain links TRBV5-8 to TRBJ2-1, with 11 bases matching TRBD2. The CDR3 has 18 amino acids. V shed 1 base and J 7 bases; nucleotides not matched to a gene: 13. CDR1 and CDR2 (germline): SGHTS, YDEGEE. The CDR3 sequence is CASSLPFIAGGPGNEQFF. The CDR3 DNA follows: TGTGCCAGCAGCTTGCCGTTTATAGCGGGGGGGCCCGGGAATGAGCAGTTCTTC.

This clonotype was seen ten or more times. The V call is TRBV18, the J call TRBJ2-3; no firm D call. Trimming stripped 2 bases from V and 4 bases from J, with 10 bases between. CDR1 and CDR2 (germline): KGHSH, LQKENI. The CDR3 length is 14 residues. CDR3 nucleotides: TGTGCCAGCTCACCAAGTCGGTGGCCAGATACGCAGTATTTT. Protein sequence: CASSPSRWPDTQYF. Using reference TRBV18 and TRBJ2-3 for the parts outside the CDR3, the full variable domain is NAGVMQNPRHLVRRRGQEARLRCSPMKGHSHVYWYRQLPEEGLKFMVYLQKENIIDESGMPKERFSAEFPKEGPSILRIQQVVRGDSAAYFCASSPSRWPDTQYFGPGTRLTVL.